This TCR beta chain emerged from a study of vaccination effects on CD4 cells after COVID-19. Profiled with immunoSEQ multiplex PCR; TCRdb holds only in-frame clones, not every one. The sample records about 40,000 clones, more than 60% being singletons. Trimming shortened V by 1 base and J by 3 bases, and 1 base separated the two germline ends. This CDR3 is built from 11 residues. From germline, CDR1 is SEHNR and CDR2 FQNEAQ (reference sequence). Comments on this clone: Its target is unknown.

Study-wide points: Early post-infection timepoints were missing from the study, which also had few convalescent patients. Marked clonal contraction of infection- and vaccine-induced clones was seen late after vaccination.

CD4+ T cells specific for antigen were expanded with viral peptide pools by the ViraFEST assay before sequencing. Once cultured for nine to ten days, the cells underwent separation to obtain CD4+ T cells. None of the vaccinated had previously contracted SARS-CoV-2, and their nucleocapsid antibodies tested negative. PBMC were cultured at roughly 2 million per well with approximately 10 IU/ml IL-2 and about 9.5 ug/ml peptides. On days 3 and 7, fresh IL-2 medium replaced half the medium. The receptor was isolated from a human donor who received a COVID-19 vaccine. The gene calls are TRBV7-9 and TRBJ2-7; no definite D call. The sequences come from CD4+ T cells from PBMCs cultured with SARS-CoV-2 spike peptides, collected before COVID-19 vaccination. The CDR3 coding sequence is TGTGCCAGCAGCTTAGTCTACGAGCAGTACTTC. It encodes CASSLVYEQYF.